This TCR beta chain came from a study of shared clonotypes between healthy human individuals. Whole-study context: Per-donor plates numbered three CD4 naive, three CD4 memory, two CD8 naive and one CD8 memory. Study outcomes and limitations: The sharing of around 5% of naive CD4 clonotypes was seen across several donors.

This clone was recorded a few times. Its antigen is undetermined. Other nucleotide sequences in the sample specify the same CDR3. This table comes from immunoSEQ multiplex PCR, and its TCRdb copy is limited to in-frame clones, with some not included. The sample has about 2.3 million clones; just over 90% are singletons. Germline lookup yields CDR1 MNHEY and CDR2 SVGAGI. V was clipped by 6 bases and J by 1 base, with 9 bases between them. This CDR3 is 13 amino acids long. V is TRBV6-5 and J is TRBJ1-1; no clear D gene. The material sequenced was naive CD4+ T cells from PBMCs. Subset specified: CD45RA+ positively selected. This clonotype was obtained from a man between 18 and 29 years old in good health. Some clones in this sample may be carry-over from other donors' samples. The CDR3 nucleotides are TGTGCCAGCAGCCGACTCAGGAACACTGAAGCTTTCTTT. It specifies CASSRLRNTEAFF.